Below, 10 T cell receptor beta chains from the same sample are listed, as sequenced in a study of cytomegalovirus exposure and HLA in healthy donors. The PCR employed 60 Vbeta primers together with 13 Jbeta primers. The repertoire was sequenced with immunoSEQ multiplex PCR; TCRdb's copy has only in-frame clones and lacks some. The table lists around 160,000 clones, about 76% of them singletons. Sequencing input: PBMCs. Receptor source: a male donor in good health and CMV-seropositive.

This chain joins TRBV6-5 and TRBJ2-5; 9 bases are shared with TRBD2. The CDR3 covers 14 residues. Germline CDR1 MNHEY, CDR2 SVGAGI. J was trimmed by 5 bases and V by 6 bases; bases with no gene match: 7. CDR3 DNA: TGTGCCAGCAGGCCTGGACTAGCGTCGGAGACCCAGTACTTC. Translation gives CASRPGLASETQYF.

The gene calls are TRBV2 and TRBJ2-5; 8 bases fit TRBD1. The last part of the DNA fits TRBJ2-7 better; the J call may be wrong. Germline V gives CDR1 SNHLY, CDR2 FYNNEI. The CDR3 sequence is 15 residues long. CDR3 in amino acids: CASSAPDREGLEQYF. The CDR3 region has the DNA TGTGCCAGCAGTGCCCCGGACAGGGAAGGGCTCGAGCAGTACTTC.

The rearrangement links TRBV7-6 to TRBJ1-1; possible D gene TRBD1, 5 bases. This CDR3 contains 13 residues. The germline V and J ends were trimmed by 5 bases and 1 base, with 8 bases remaining between them. Germline-derived CDR1 and CDR2 are SGHVS and FNYEAQ. CDR3 protein: CASSLGQNTEAFF. The CDR3 DNA is TGTGCCAGCAGCCTAGGACAGAACACTGAAGCTTTCTTT. The entire variable domain, with the rest obtained from reference TRBV7-6 and TRBJ1-1, is as follows: GAGVSQSPRYKVTKRGQDVALRCDPISGHVSLYWYRQALGQGPEFLTYFNYEAQQDKSGLPNDRFSAERPEGSISTLTIQRTEQRDSAMYRCASSLGQNTEAFFGQGTRLTVV.

The rearrangement links TRBV6-5 to TRBJ1-6, with 10 bases aligning to TRBD1. In germline, CDR1 is MNHEY, CDR2 SVGAGI. Trimming at V came to 8 bases and at J to 7 bases, leaving 8 bases not matched to a gene. CDR3 length equals 15 residues. Here the CDR3 DNA reads TGTGCCAGCGGGGGGACAGGGGAAACCAATTCACCCCTCCACTTT. This encodes CASGGTGETNSPLHF.

The rearrangement uses TRBV7-9 and TRBJ2-1; 9 positions agree with TRBD2. V trimming: 5 bases; J trimming: 4 bases; junction bases outside the gene matches: 6. The germline V gene encodes CDR1 SEHNR and CDR2 FQNEAQ (reference sequence). The CDR3 covers 15 residues. The CDR3: CASSAAGGDYNEQFF. The CDR3 DNA reads as TGTGCCAGCAGCGCAGCGGGGGGAGATTACAATGAGCAGTTCTTC.

A few counts support this clone. The rearrangement uses TRBV4-1 and TRBJ1-1; 8 nucleotides line up with TRBD1. Germline V CDR1 and CDR2: MGHRA, YSYEKL. The length of the CDR3 is 16 residues. After removal of 1 base from V and 7 bases from J, the junction contained 11 bases not matched to a gene. CDR3 residues: CASSQGQARGRNEAFF. The CDR3 DNA reads TGCGCCAGCAGCCAAGGACAGGCCAGGGGGCGGAATGAAGCTTTCTTT.

The chain carries TRBV19 and TRBJ1-2, with 9 nucleotides matching TRBD1. The V segment lost 4 bases and the J segment 6 bases; nucleotides outside the gene matches: 6. This CDR3 spans 14 amino acids. Germline assignment: CDR1 LNHDA and CDR2 SQIVND (reference sequence). The CDR3 DNA follows: TGTGCCAGTAGTACAAGCGGACAGGGGAATGGCTACACCTTC. This translates into CASSTSGQGNGYTF. The complete variable domain, with remaining parts taken from reference TRBV19 and TRBJ1-2, reads DGGITQSPKYLFRKEGQNVTLSCEQNLNHDAMYWYRQDPGQGLRLIYYSQIVNDFQKGDIAEGYSVSREKKESFPLTVTSAQKNPTAFYLCASSTSGQGNGYTFGSGTRLTVV.

The V call is TRBV2, the J call TRBJ1-1; no reliable D call. Deletions cut 7 bases from V and 0 bases from J, with 9 bases between. CDR1 and CDR2 from the germline V gene are SNHLY and FYNNEI. The CDR3 totals 13 residues. CDR3 in DNA: TGTGCCAGCATCCCAGGCCTGAACACTGAAGCTTTCTTT. The encoded protein is CASIPGLNTEAFF.

CDR3: CASSFGRGQREQYF. CDR3 DNA sequence: TGTGCCAGCAGCTTTGGCAGGGGGCAACGCGAGCAGTACTTC. The rearrangement joins TRBV11-2 to TRBJ2-7; TRBD1 matches at 8 bases. V trimming: 3 bases; J trimming: 6 bases; junction bases outside the gene matches: 7. This CDR3 has 14 residues. Germline CDR1 is SGHAT and CDR2 is FQNNGV.

J is TRBJ1-5 and V is TRBV6-1, with TRBD1 matching over 9 bases. CDR3 length equals 14 residues. V dropped 6 bases and J dropped 6; count of bases not matched to a gene: 6. Germline assignment: CDR1 MNHNS and CDR2 SASEGT. The CDR3 DNA follows: TGTGCCAGCAGCCCCGGGACAGGGAGTCAGCCCCAGCATTTT. It specifies CASSPGTGSQPQHF.